The entry below describes one T cell receptor beta chain. Antigen: not known. 60 Vbeta and 13 Jbeta primers were used in PCR. TCRdb's table, derived via immunoSEQ multiplex PCR, lists solely in-frame clones and lacks some. The sample holds about 170,000 clones, around 80% seen once. These data originate in a study of cytomegalovirus exposure and HLA in healthy donors. Study-wide background: As an earlier analysis found, some 170 million T cells yielded about 120 million unique TCR beta sequences.

The ends lost 4 bases at V and 4 bases at J; junction bases unmatched: 6. Germline values: CDR1 SGHRS, CDR2 YFSETQ. The CDR3 is made up of 16 amino acids. Whole-study findings and limits: Across donors, sequencing depth was assumed by presence/absence analyses to be roughly uniform. Evidence from a later analysis indicated that most CMV-associated TCR beta chains looked HLA-restricted. A later analysis, which compared TCR beta chains of equal frequency, found the HLA-associated ones more clonally expanded.

The sequenced material came from PBMCs. V gene TRBV5-1 combines with J gene TRBJ2-5; 14 nucleotides line up with TRBD2. The source of this sequence is a woman aged 18-29 years in good health and CMV-seronegative. Here the CDR3 reads CASSPGLAGVGETQYF. The CDR3 DNA sequence: TGCGCCAGCAGCCCGGGACTAGCGGGAGTTGGAGAGACCCAGTACTTC.